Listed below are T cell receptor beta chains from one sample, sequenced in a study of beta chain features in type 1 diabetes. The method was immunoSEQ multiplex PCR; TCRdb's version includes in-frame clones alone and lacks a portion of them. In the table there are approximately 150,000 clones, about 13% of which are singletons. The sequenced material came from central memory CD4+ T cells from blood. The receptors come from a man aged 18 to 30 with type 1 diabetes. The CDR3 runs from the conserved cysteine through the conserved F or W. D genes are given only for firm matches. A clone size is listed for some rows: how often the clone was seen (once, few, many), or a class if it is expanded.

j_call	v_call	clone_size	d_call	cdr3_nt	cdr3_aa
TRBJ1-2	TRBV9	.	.	TGTGCCAGCAGCGTAGCGGGGGTTGGAGGCTACACCTTC	CASSVAGVGGYTF
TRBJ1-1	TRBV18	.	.	TGTGCCAGCTCACCAATAGGAACTGAGGACACTGAAGCTTTCTTT	CASSPIGTEDTEAFF
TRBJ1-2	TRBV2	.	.	TGTGCCAGCAGTGACACTGCGAACTATGGCTACACCTTC	CASSDTANYGYTF
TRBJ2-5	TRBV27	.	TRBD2	TGTGCCAGCAGTGGAGCGGGGGGAGAGACCCAGTACTTC	CASSGAGGETQYF
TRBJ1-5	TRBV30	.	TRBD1	TGTGCCTGGAGTGTGCCGGGACAGGGCAATCAGCCCCAGCATTTT	CAWSVPGQGNQPQHF
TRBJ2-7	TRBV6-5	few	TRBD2	TGTGCCAGCAGTTTTGGAGCGGGGGCCTCCTACGAGCAGTACTTC	CASSFGAGASYEQYF
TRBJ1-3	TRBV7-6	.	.	TGTGCCAGCAGCCCGGACAGCGGAAACACCATATATTTT	CASSPDSGNTIYF
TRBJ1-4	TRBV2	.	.	TGTGCCAGCAGGGTTGAGACTAATGAAAAACTGTTTTTT	CASRVETNEKLFF
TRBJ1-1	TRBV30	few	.	TGTGCCTGGAGTGTAGGGGAGTACACTGAAGCTTTCTTT	CAWSVGEYTEAFF
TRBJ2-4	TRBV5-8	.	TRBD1	TGTGCCAGCAGGTTGGACAGGAACATTCAGTACTTC	CASRLDRNIQYF
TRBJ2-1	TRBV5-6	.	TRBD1	TGTGCCAGCAGCTTGGCGCAGGACAGGGCATACAATGAGCAGTTCTTC	CASSLAQDRAYNEQFF
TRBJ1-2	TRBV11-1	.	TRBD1	TGTGCCAGCAGCCCGGGACAGGCACAAGGCTACACCTTC	CASSPGQAQGYTF
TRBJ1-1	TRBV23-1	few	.	TGCGCCAGCAGTCATCCTCCGGGACGACTGACAGCTTTCTTT	CASSHPPGRLTAFF
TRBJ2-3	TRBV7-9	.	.	TGTGCCAGCAGCTTAGGTAGCGGACCTCCACCAGATACGCAGTATTTT	CASSLGSGPPPDTQYF
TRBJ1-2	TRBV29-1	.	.	TGCAGCGTTGTTGTGGACGGCGGGAACTATGGCTACACCTTC	CSVVVDGGNYGYTF
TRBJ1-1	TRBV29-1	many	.	TGCAGCGTTGAAGGGGAGACAGGCTCGATTACTGAAGCTTTCTTT	CSVEGETGSITEAFF
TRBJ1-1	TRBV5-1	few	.	TGCGCCAGCAGCTTGGAACCCAACAGGGAAGCTTTCTTT	CASSLEPNREAFF
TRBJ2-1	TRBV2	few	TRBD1	TGTGCCAGCACTCACCCGAGGACAGGACAGTTCTTC	CASTHPRTGQFF
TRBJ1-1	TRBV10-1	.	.	TGCGCCAGCAGTGAGGGTGGCACTGAAGCTTTCTTT	CASSEGGTEAFF
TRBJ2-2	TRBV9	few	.	TGTGCCAGCAGCGTAGCCCTGAACACCGGGGAGCTGTTTTTT	CASSVALNTGELFF
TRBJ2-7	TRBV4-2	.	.	TGTGCCAGCAGCCAAGATGGCGCGGGGGCCACCTACGAGCAGTACTTC	CASSQDGAGATYEQYF
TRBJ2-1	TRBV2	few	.	TGTGCCAGCAGTGACGGAGTAGACTCCCAGTTCTTC	CASSDGVDSQFF
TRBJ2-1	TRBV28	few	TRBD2	TGTGCCAGCAGTTCCGGACTAGCTGGGGCTTGGAATGAGCAGTTCTTC	CASSSGLAGAWNEQFF
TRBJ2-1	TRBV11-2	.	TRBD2	TGTGCCAGCAGCTTCAGCGGGGACGGTGAGCAGTTCTTC	CASSFSGDGEQFF
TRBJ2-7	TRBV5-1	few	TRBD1	TGCGCCAGCAGCTTGATCAGTGGGACAGGGGCATACGAGCAGTACTTC	CASSLISGTGAYEQYF
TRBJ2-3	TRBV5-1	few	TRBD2	TGCGCCAGCGGAGGACTAGCGGGGGCCAAAGTGGGAGATACGCAGTATTTT	CASGGLAGAKVGDTQYF
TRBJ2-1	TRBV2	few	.	TGTGCCAGCAGTGAAGCTCGGGGGGCAAACGAGCAGTTCTTC	CASSEARGANEQFF
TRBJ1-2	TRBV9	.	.	TGTGCCAGCAGCGTAGTCGGCAGTAGTGGCTACACCTTC	CASSVVGSSGYTF
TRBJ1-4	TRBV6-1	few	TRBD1	TGTGCCAGCAGTGAAGTAGGACAGGCGGATGAAAAACTGTTTTTT	CASSEVGQADEKLFF
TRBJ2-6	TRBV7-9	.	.	TGTGCCAGCAGCCCAGGCGGACTTTATCTCAGTGGGGCCAACGTCCTGACTTTC	CASSPGGLYLSGANVLTF
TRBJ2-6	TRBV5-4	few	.	TGTGCCAGCAGCTCAGGACCTTCTGGGGCCAACGTCCTGACTTTC	CASSSGPSGANVLTF
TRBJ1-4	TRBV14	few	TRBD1	TGTGCCAGCAGCCCAATGGACAGGGAGGGCGAAAAACTGTTTTTT	CASSPMDREGEKLFF
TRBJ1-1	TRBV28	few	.	TGTGCCAGCAGCGCCACAGTTAACACTGAAGCTTTCTTT	CASSATVNTEAFF
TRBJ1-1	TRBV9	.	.	TGTGCCAGCAGCGTAAGACAGAACACTGAAGCTTTCTTT	CASSVRQNTEAFF
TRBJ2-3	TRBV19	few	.	TGTGCCAGTACCCCCGCCCCGGGCCCAGATACGCAGTATTTT	CASTPAPGPDTQYF
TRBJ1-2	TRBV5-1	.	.	TGCGCCAGCAGCTTGGACAGGGACGGCTACACCTTC	CASSLDRDGYTF
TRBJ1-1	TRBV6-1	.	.	TGTGCCTCTGGGAAGGAGGTCAACACTGAAGCTTTCTTT	CASGKEVNTEAFF
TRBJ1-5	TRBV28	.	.	TGTGCCAGCAGTTTGGTTTATCAGCCCCAGCATTTT	CASSLVYQPQHF
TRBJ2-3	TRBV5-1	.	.	TGCGCCAGCAAACTGCAGGGGATTAGTACAGATACGCAGTATTTT	CASKLQGISTDTQYF
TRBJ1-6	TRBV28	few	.	TGTGCCAGCAGTTGGTCACAGCTTAATAATTCACCCCTCCACTTT	CASSWSQLNNSPLHF
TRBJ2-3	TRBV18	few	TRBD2	TGTGCCAGCTCACCACCTAGCGGGGGGGCTGGTGGCACAGATACGCAGTATTTT	CASSPPSGGAGGTDTQYF
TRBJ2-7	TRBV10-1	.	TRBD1	TGCGCCAGCTCTAGGGGACAGTCCTACGAGCAGTACTTC	CASSRGQSYEQYF
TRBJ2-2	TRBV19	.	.	TGTGCCAGTAGTCCCCCCGGGATAGGCGGGGAGCTGTTTTTT	CASSPPGIGGELFF
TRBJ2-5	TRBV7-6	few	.	TGTGCCAGCAGCTTAGGACAGACGCAAGAGACCCAGTACTTC	CASSLGQTQETQYF
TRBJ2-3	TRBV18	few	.	TGTGCCAGCTCAACGGGCCAGGCGGCGGATACGCAGTATTTT	CASSTGQAADTQYF
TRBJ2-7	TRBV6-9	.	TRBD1	TGTGCCAACCTCACTCGACAGGGGAACGGTGGGTACGAGCAGTACTTC	CANLTRQGNGGYEQYF
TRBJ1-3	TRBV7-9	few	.	TGTGCCAGCAGCCTACTTACAGGGCCTCGAGGAAACACCATATATTTT	CASSLLTGPRGNTIYF
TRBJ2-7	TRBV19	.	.	TGTGCCAGTAGTATAGGCCAGGGAGGCTACGAGCAGTACTTC	CASSIGQGGYEQYF
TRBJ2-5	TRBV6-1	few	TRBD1	TGTGCCAGCAGCTGGGGACAGAAACAAGAGACCCAGTACTTC	CASSWGQKQETQYF
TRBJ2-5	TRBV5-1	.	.	TGCGCCAGCAGCTTGGATGGGGCAGGGTACCAAGAGACCCAGTACTTC	CASSLDGAGYQETQYF
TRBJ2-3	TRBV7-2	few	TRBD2	TGTGCCAGCAGCCGTACTAGCGGGGGGGCCACAGATACGCAGTATTTT	CASSRTSGGATDTQYF
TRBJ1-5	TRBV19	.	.	TGTGCCAGTAGTATTCAGGAAGCATTCCCCTTAACGGGTAATCAGCCCCAGCATTTT	CASSIQEAFPLTGNQPQHF